This TCR beta chain was documented in a study of vaccination effects on CD4 cells after COVID-19. Pools of viral peptides were used by the ViraFEST assay to expand antigen-specific CD4+ T cells ahead of sequencing. It was after roughly ten days of culture that CD4+ T cells were isolated. This CDR3 region has 14 residues. CDR1 is ENHRY, CDR2 SYGVKD, per germline. The V segment lost 2 bases and the J segment 6 bases; nucleotides outside the gene matches: 5. About this clone: Its antigen is unknown.

Repertoires were generated with immunoSEQ multiplex PCR, while TCRdb's copy carries only in-frame clones and drops some. Seen here are about 31,000 clones, 55% to 75% observed once, and the top ten hold 25% to 30%. The clonotype comes from a human donor who received a COVID-19 vaccine. The chain uses TRBV10-3 and TRBJ2-7; TRBD1 agrees at 9 bases. The sample was CD4+ T cells from PBMCs cultured with HCoV-229E spike peptides, taken before COVID-19 vaccination. The CDR3 reads CAISEIYRGREQYF. DNA for the CDR3: TGTGCCATCAGTGAGATCTACAGGGGGCGCGAGCAGTACTTC.